This entry describes one TCR beta chain. The sample belongs to a study of CD8 T cells in Susac syndrome. The germline gives CDR1 SGDLS, CDR2 YYNGEE. The CDR3 extends over 12 amino acids. V was clipped by 4 bases and J by 8 bases, with 12 bases between them. Reverse transcription of about 0.5 to 1 ug RNA was carried out with random hexamers. TCRdb recomputed calls from the immunoSEQ multiplex PCR reads with MiXCR, one row per CDR3 protein. The sample contains more than 150,000 distinct CDR3 sequences, almost 96% of which appear only once. V is TRBV9 and J is TRBJ1-2; D unresolved. The sequencing sample was made of CD4+ T cells from PBMCs. The TCR sequence derives from a human donor with Susac syndrome. The CDR3 sequence: CASSTFEGGYTF. CDR3 nucleotides: TGTGCCAGCAGCACCTTTGAGGGAGGCTACACCTTC. Filled out from reference TRBV9 and TRBJ1-2, the complete variable domain reads DSGVTQTPKHLITATGQRVTLRCSPRSGDLSVYWYQQSLDQGLQFLIQYYNGEERAKGNILERFSAQQFPDLHSELNLSSLELGDSALYFCASSTFEGGYTFGSGTRLTVV.